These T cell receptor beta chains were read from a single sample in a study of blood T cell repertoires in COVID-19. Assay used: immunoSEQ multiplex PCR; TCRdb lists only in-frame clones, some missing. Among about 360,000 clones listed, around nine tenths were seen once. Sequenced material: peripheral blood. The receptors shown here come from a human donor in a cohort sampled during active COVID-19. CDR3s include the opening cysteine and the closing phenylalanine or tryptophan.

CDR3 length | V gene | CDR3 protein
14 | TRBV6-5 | CASAINRGPYEQYF
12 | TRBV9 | CASSIDGNTIYF
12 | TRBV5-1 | CASRQGGDEQFF
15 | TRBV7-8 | CASSLGAGSGNTIYF
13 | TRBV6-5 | CASRSGQEEEAFF
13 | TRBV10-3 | CAISDDRGETQYF
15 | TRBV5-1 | CASSLEAGGRNAQYF
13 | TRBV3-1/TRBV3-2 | CASSLAVHNEQFF
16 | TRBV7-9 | CASSLSYYRINNEQFF
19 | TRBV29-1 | CSASGDRDFLKASGNTIYF
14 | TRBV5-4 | CATKSGGRTDTQYF
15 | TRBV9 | CASSVEGGYNSPLHF
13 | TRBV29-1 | CSVTESGANVLTF
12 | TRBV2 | CASSDPGDEQFF
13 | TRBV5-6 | CASSDSVYYEQYF
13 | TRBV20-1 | CSASLPGIYEQYF